The next 15 T cell receptor beta chains were all read from a single sample in a study of cytomegalovirus exposure and HLA in healthy donors. Both 60 Vbeta primers and 13 Jbeta primers went into the PCR. Repertoires were generated with immunoSEQ multiplex PCR, while TCRdb's copy carries only in-frame clones and drops some. The table records 150,000 to 200,000 clones, around 81% of them present only once. The sample taken for sequencing was PBMCs. The source of these receptors is a man aged 18 to 29 in good health and CMV-seronegative.

CDR3 bases: TGTGCCAGCAGTTACTCAATCGACAGGGGGGTCTACGAGCAGTACTTC. Protein: CASSYSIDRGVYEQYF. This chain joins TRBV6-5 and TRBJ2-7; 9 nucleotides align to TRBD1. The V segment lost 0 bases and the J segment 3 bases; nucleotides outside the gene matches: 6. The CDR3 sequence is 16 residues long. Per the germline V gene, CDR1 is MNHEY and CDR2 is SVGAGI.

In this sample, this clone turned up a few times. The CDR3 sequence is CASSAGQGAYGYTF. In nucleotides, the CDR3 is TGTGCCAGCAGCGCCGGACAGGGCGCCTATGGCTACACCTTC. V and J are TRBV5-4 and TRBJ1-2; 8 bases align to TRBD1. The ends lost 4 bases at V and 4 bases at J; junction bases unmatched: 6. There are 14 residues in the CDR3. Germline V CDR1 and CDR2: SGHNT, YYREEE (reference sequence).

The chain uses TRBV9 and TRBJ1-2; 9 positions match TRBD1. This CDR3 has 15 amino acids. Germline trimming cut 6 bases from V and 8 bases from J; bases unmatched to any gene: 14. The V gene's germline CDR1 is SGDLS and CDR2 YYNGEE. CDR3 bases: TGTGCCAGCACCCATGGGGACAGGGAGGGCCTAGGCTACACCTTC. As protein: CASTHGDREGLGYTF. The full variable domain, its missing parts supplied by reference TRBV9 and TRBJ1-2, is DSGVTQTPKHLITATGQRVTLRCSPRSGDLSVYWYQQSLDQGLQFLIQYYNGEERAKGNILERFSAQQFPDLHSELNLSSLELGDSALYFCASTHGDREGLGYTFGSGTRLTVV.

There are a few counts of this clone. The chain recombines TRBV19 with TRBJ2-2, with 9 positions matching TRBD2. The germline V gene has CDR1 LNHDA and CDR2 SQIVND (reference sequence). The trim removed 6 bases at V and 6 bases at J, leaving 14 bases unmatched. The CDR3 length is 17 residues. CDR3 sequence: CASSSGRAGGPAGELFF. CDR3 sequence (DNA): TGTGCCAGTAGCTCCGGGAGGGCGGGAGGGCCCGCCGGGGAGCTGTTTTTT.

The rearrangement links TRBV27 to TRBJ1-5, with D maybe TRBD1 (6 bases). The V gene lost 5 bases and the J gene lost 3 bases, with 14 bases spanning the gap. Germline CDR1 and CDR2: MNHEY and SMNVEV (reference sequence). The CDR3 runs 15 residues. CDR3 in DNA: TGTGCCAGCAGTCTTACAGGGAGCCCCAATCAGCCCCAGCATTTT. This gives the protein CASSLTGSPNQPQHF.

A remark on this clone: Mismatch with germline at one junction end may stem from a read error. Other nucleotide sequences from this sample produce the same CDR3. The chain joins TRBV15 to TRBJ2-3; TRBD1 might be the D (6 bases). Germline V gene sequence: CDR1 LNHNV, CDR2 YYDKDF (reference sequence). This CDR3 region has 16 residues. Here the CDR3 reads CATSRDQGSGTDTQYF. As DNA, the CDR3 is TGTGCCACCAGTAGAGATCAGGGGAGCGGCACAGATACGCAGTATTTT. Looking up the rest from reference TRBV15 and TRBJ2-3 gives the full variable domain: DAMVIQNPRYQVTQFGKPVTLSCSQTLNHNVMYWYQQKSSQAPKLLFHYYDKDFNNEADTPDNFQSRRPNTSFCFLDIRSPGLGDTAMYLCATSRDQGSGTDTQYFGPGTRLTVL.

In its sample, this clone was seen once. This rearrangement joins TRBV11-3 to TRBJ2-7; 13 bases line up with TRBD2. Germline V lookup: CDR1 SGHNT, CDR2 YENEEA. The V segment lost 1 base and the J segment 7 bases; nucleotides outside the gene matches: 4. The CDR3 length is 15 residues. CDR3 sequence reads: CASSLGGLAGDEQYF. In DNA form, the CDR3 reads TGTGCCAGCAGCTTAGGAGGACTAGCGGGAGATGAGCAGTACTTC.

This clone was detected only once. This chain joins TRBV5-1 and TRBJ2-4, with no clear D. V lost 0 bases and J lost 5, with 12 bases in between. Per germline, CDR1 SGHRS and CDR2 YFSETQ. This CDR3 is built from 15 residues. The CDR3 DNA reads as TGCGCCAGCAGCTTGGTATCCCCTCTTCAAAACATTCAGTACTTC. This encodes CASSLVSPLQNIQYF.

The chain combines TRBV7-3 with TRBJ2-2; D gene ambiguous. In germline, CDR1 is SGHTA, CDR2 FQGTGA. V was trimmed by 3 bases and J by 3 bases, leaving 8 bases between them. The CDR3 sequence is 14 residues long. Here the CDR3 reads CASSFSRDTGELFF. The CDR3 nucleotides read TGTGCCAGCAGCTTTTCTCGGGACACCGGGGAGCTGTTTTTT.

In its sample, this clone was seen a few times. The chain has TRBV5-1 and TRBJ2-3, with D unresolved. Trimming pared 2 bases from V and 3 bases from J, leaving 13 bases between. This CDR3 comprises 15 residues. The V gene's germline CDR1 is SGHRS and CDR2 YFSETQ. CDR3 loop: CASSFSRTLTDTQYF. The CDR3 DNA reads TGCGCCAGCAGCTTCTCTCGAACCCTAACAGATACGCAGTATTTT.

The chain recombines TRBV9 with TRBJ1-4; a weak D match, TRBD1 (5 bases). V lost 2 bases to trimming and J lost 1 base, with 9 bases between them. This CDR3 contains 15 residues. In germline, CDR1 is SGDLS, CDR2 YYNGEE. This chain's CDR3 is CASSVHQGTNEKLFF. In DNA, the CDR3 is TGTGCCAGCAGCGTTCATCAGGGAACTAATGAAAAACTGTTTTTT.

This clone has just one count. J is TRBJ2-5 and V is TRBV29-1; D perhaps matches TRBD2 (5 bases). Germline V gives CDR1 SQVTM, CDR2 ANQGSEA. With 8 bases removed from V and 5 bases from J, the gap between germline ends came to 18 bases. The length of the CDR3 is 13 residues. CDR3 residues: CSLGGGRGETQYF. CDR3 sequence (DNA): TGCAGCTTGGGCGGTGGGCGAGGGGAGACCCAGTACTTC.

This chain joins TRBV11-2 and TRBJ2-2; TRBD2 agrees at 13 bases. Germline loops: CDR1 SGHAT, CDR2 FQNNGV. The CDR3 runs 18 residues. V lost 2 bases to trimming and J lost 5 bases; unmatched junction nucleotides: 8. The CDR3 DNA follows: TGTGCCAGCAGCTTAAACGGACTAGCGGGAGTAAATACCGGGGAGCTGTTTTTT. The encoded protein is CASSLNGLAGVNTGELFF.

This clone has just a few counts. J is TRBJ1-2 and V is TRBV10-3; 8 bases align to TRBD1. Germline-derived CDR1 and CDR2 are ENHRY and SYGVKD. V shed 6 bases and J 6 bases; nucleotides not matched to a gene: 6. This CDR3 is built from 13 residues. CDR3 protein: CAISLTGEDGYTF. The CDR3, as DNA: TGTGCCATCAGCCTGACAGGGGAAGATGGCTACACCTTC.

The chain carries TRBV4-3 and TRBJ2-2, with TRBD2 identical over 9 bases. The V and J ends lost 0 bases and 3 bases, in that order; junction bases with no gene match: 2. The CDR3 totals 16 residues. Germline V gives CDR1 LGHNA, CDR2 YSLEER. CDR3 coding DNA: TGCGCCAGCAGCCAAGATGCGGGAGGGTACACCGGGGAGCTGTTTTTT. Its translation: CASSQDAGGYTGELFF.